This TCR beta chain was profiled in a study of T-cell reconstitution after alpha-beta-depleted transplantation in children. The CDR3 spans 17 residues. Trimming cost V 5 bases and J 0 bases, with 14 bases left between them. Unique molecular identifiers tagged the TCRbeta library. MiXCR, run by TCRdb on the PCR reads, gives a single entry per CDR3 protein. The repertoire holds fewer than 750,000 distinct CDR3 sequences, with 20% to 25% as singletons. A few counts support this clonotype. The TCR was taken from a boy under two years old who had a stem cell transplant for acute myeloid leukemia, so the T cells may come from the graft donor. Source: PBMCs, mostly from graft donor cells, taken 360 days after TCRalphabeta/CD19-depleted stem cell transplant. The chain is built from TRBV12-3 or TRBV12-4 and TRBJ1-6; D uncertain. DNA for the CDR3: TGTGCCAGCAGTACTACAGAACTAAGCTCCTATAATTCACCCCTCCACTTT. Translating it yields CASSTTELSSYNSPLHF.